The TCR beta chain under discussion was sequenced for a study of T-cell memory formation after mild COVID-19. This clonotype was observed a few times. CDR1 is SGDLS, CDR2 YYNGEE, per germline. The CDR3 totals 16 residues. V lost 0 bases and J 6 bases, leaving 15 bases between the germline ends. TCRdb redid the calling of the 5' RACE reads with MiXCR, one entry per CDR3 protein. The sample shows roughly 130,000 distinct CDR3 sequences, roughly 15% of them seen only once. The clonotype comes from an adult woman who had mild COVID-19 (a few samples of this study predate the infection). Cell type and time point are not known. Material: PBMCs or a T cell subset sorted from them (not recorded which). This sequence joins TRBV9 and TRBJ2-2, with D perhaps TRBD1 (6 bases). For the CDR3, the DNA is TGTGCCAGCAGCGTAGCTCAATCAGGGGTTGCCGGGGAGCTGTTTTTT. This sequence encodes CASSVAQSGVAGELFF.